This record covers a single T cell receptor (beta chain). Which antigen it targets is not known. No clone much larger than this one lies a single base away; base qualities are absent. Using the deep immunoSEQ assay, TCR CDR3 regions were amplified from genomic DNA by multiplex PCR. For each cell subset, the extracted genomic DNA was distributed evenly across all wells of several immunoSEQ 96-well plates, and each plate served as one replicate. Each replicate PCR for sorted subsets received 150 to 250 ng genomic DNA, equal to tens of thousands of T cell genomes. The purified libraries were quantified using a Qubit 3.0 fluorometer, sized with a Bioanalyzer 2100, and then quantified again using the KAPA Library Quantification kit. Every immunoSEQ 96-well plate was sequenced on a dedicated single-read 150-cycle Illumina NextSeq 550 flow cell. The paper's data handling went like this. Because only junctional sequences without quality scores were contained in the immunoSEQ output, filtering matching that applied to full-length reads could not be performed. To assign V/J genes and CDR3, sequences were annotated using PyIR, a Python wrapper for IgBLAST v1.9, with IMGT germline references. Any read was removed if the V/J assignment was weak (E-value above 1e-6), the CDR3 was missing, or the read contained stop codons, out-of-frame junctions, or ambiguous translated residues. V3J clonotypes were defined as sequences sharing an identical inferred V gene, J gene, and CDR3 amino acid sequence. Percentage overlap between repertoires was computed as shared unique clonotypes divided by the size of the smaller repertoire. Repertoire richness was assessed with RTK rarefaction, the Chao1 estimator, and Recon v2.1 estimates of unobserved clonotypes. Generation probabilities for all TCRbeta clonotypes obtained by the gDNA method from a handful of donors were computed using OLGA. TCRdb mirrors the immuneACCESS table, restricted to in-frame sequences. Some clones are absent from its copies; in checked studies, under half trace to an unresolved V gene, and the reason for the others is unknown. V and J calls and clone size follow that table, whereas D and trimming were derived from the DNA. For this sample there are some 1,600,000 clones; 95% to 99% appear just once. Of the sample, 0.4% to 0.55% falls within the top ten clones.

The data belong to a study of shared clonotypes between healthy human individuals (dated by TCRdb to 2018 to 2020). With regard to the full study: Three men and a couple of women, aged 18 to 49 years, made up the cohort. Different laboratories and diverse techniques were used to prepare libraries and sequence TCR repertoires, to increase sequencing depth and limit assay-specific biases. To estimate repertoire size and how much clonotype sharing occurs between individuals, the study deeply sequenced the blood TCR repertoires of five healthy adults. Each donor's leukapheresis produced roughly between roughly 0.85 and 9.5 billion PBMCs. For each donor, CD4 naive and CD4 memory were each given three plates, CD8 naive was given two plates, and CD8 memory was given one plate. General study outcomes and caveats: Naive subsets generally had larger estimated clonotype richness than memory subsets. The genetic and exposure-history diversity represented was limited by the small number of donors. Compared with non-shared clonotypes, clonotypes shared by all four sorted-subset donors had higher generation probabilities. Sharing across a few donors was observed for around 5% of naive CD4, less than 4% of naive CD8, around 2.5% of memory CD4, and 0.4% of memory CD8 clonotypes. Rarefaction of sorted-subset datasets indicated incomplete sequencing despite the large sequencing depth. Sampling was restricted to blood, and TCR repertoires in tissues likely differ from the TCR repertoires found in blood. Pairwise subsampling indicated that sequencing depth was expected to affect the degree of clonotype sharing among donors.

Healthy HIV-negative adults with no recently reported acute infections or vaccinations were included as donors. Only Caucasian adults living in Nashville, Tennessee, USA were represented among the donors. Magnetic negative selection was used to enrich CD4+ T cells, after which naive cells were positively selected on CD45RA and the negative fraction became the memory subset. Blood was collected by leukapheresis, and PBMCs were isolated by Ficoll-Histopaque density gradient centrifugation and then cryopreserved in liquid nitrogen vapor phase. Analytical flow cytometry was used to check the purity and quantity of each magnetically sorted T cell population. Genomic DNA was isolated from every sorted fraction and measured by UV absorbance on a Nanodrop 2000c. Source material: naive CD4+ T cells sorted from blood. Interpreted using the paper, the cell subset or site label stands for: CD45RA+ positively selected. The sequence derives from a man aged 30-40 years in good health.

The CDR3 sequence is CASSPRGRRVLNTEAFF. The sequenced DNA: TGTGCCAGCTCACCCAGGGGCAGGCGAGTCCTGAACACTGAAGCTTTCTTT. The chain is encoded by TRBV18 joined to TRBJ1-1; TRBD1 is possibly the D segment (6 matching bases). The CDR3 has 17 amino acids, counting the end cysteine and phenylalanine. This entry keeps only the CDR3 DNA: 51 bases, framed from base 1. The V end loses 3 bases and the J end loses 0 bases, and a stretch of 17 bases separates them. CDR1 and CDR2, per the germline V gene, are KGHSH and LQKENI.